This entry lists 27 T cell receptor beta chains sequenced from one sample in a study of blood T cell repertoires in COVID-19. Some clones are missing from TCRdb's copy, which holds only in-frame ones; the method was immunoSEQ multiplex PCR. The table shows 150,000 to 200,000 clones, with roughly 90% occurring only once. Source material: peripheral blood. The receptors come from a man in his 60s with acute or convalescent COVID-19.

Here the CDR3 reads CASSPEQGSNSPLHF. CDR3 nucleotide sequence: TGCGCCAGCAGCCCGGAACAGGGCTCCAATTCACCCCTCCACTTT. This chain uses TRBV4-1 with TRBJ1-6; D is perhaps TRBD1 (6 bases). This CDR3 has 15 amino acids. Germline V CDR1 and CDR2: MGHRA, YSYEKL. The V and J ends lost 4 bases and 7 bases respectively, with 14 bases between them.

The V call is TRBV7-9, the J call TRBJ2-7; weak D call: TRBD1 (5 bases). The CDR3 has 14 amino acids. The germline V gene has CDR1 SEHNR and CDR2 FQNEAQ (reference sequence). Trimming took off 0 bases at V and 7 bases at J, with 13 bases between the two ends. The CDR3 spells CASSLAGHTWEQYF. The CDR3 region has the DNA TGTGCCAGCAGCTTAGCCGGACACACCTGGGAGCAGTACTTC. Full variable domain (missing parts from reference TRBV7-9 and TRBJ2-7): DTGVSQNPRHKITKRGQNVTFRCDPISEHNRLYWYRQTLGQGPEFLTYFQNEAQLEKSRLLSDRFSAERPKGSFSTLEIQRTEQGDSAMYLCASSLAGHTWEQYFGPGTRLTVT.

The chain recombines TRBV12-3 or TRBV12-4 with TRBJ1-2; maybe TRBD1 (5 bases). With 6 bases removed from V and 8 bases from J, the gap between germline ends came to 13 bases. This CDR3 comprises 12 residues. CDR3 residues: CASSTPQGGYTF. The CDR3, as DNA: TGTGCCAGCAGCACACCCCAGGGCGGCTACACCTTC.

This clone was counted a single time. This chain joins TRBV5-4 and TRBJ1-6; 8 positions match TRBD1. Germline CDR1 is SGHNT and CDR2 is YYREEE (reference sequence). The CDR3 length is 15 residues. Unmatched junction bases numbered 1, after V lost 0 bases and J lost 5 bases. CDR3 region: CASSLAGQDNSPLHF. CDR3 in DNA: TGTGCCAGCAGCTTGGCGGGACAGGATAATTCACCCCTCCACTTT.

The CDR3 region has the DNA TGTGCCTGCCAGGTATGGGTCTACGAGCAGTACTTC. It codes for CACQVWVYEQYF. V gene TRBV21-1 combines with J gene TRBJ2-7; TRBD1, the table's D call, lacks a check against the DNA. TRBV21-1 is listed as a pseudogene. This CDR3 spans 12 amino acids.

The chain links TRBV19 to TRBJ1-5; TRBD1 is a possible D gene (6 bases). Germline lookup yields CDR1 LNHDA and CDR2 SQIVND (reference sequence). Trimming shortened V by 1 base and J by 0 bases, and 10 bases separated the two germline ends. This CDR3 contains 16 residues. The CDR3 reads CASSIGTQGSNQPQHF. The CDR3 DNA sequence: TGTGCCAGTAGTATAGGGACACAGGGTAGCAATCAGCCCCAGCATTTT.

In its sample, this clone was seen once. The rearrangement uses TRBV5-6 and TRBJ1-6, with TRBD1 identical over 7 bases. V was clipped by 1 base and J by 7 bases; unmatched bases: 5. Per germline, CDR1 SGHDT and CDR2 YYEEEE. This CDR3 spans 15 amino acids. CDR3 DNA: TGTGCCAGCAGCTTGAGACAGGGCTTAAATTCACCCCTCCACTTT. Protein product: CASSLRQGLNSPLHF.

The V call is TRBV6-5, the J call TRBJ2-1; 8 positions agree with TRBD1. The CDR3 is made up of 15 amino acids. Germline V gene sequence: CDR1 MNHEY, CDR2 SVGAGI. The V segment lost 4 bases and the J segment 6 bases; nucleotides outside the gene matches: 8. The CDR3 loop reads CASSFDRDRINEQFF. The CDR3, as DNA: TGTGCCAGCAGTTTTGACCGGGACAGGATCAATGAGCAGTTCTTC.

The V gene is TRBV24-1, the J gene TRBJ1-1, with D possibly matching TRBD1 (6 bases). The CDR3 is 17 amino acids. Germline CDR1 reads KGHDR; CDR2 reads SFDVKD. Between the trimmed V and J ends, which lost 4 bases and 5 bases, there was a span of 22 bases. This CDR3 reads CATSDPQGPQRWTEAFF. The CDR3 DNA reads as TGTGCCACCAGTGACCCTCAGGGGCCCCAGAGATGGACTGAAGCTTTCTTT.

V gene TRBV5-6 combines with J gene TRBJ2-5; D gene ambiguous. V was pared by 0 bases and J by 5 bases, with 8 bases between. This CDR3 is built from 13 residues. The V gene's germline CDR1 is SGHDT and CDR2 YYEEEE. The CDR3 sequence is CASSLELKETQYF. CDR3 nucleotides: TGTGCCAGCAGCTTGGAACTAAAGGAGACCCAGTACTTC.

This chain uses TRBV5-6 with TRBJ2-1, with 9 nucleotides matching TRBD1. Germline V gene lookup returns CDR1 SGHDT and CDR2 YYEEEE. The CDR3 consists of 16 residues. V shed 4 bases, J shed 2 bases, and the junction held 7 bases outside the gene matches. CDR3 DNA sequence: TGTGCCAGCAGCACCACAGGGGGCGCACCCTACAATGAGCAGTTCTTC. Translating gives CASSTTGGAPYNEQFF.

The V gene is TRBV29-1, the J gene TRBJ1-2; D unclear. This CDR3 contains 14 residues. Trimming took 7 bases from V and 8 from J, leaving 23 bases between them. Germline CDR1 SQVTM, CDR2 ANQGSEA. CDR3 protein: CSAEAQHTDSGYTF. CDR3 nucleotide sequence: TGCAGCGCAGAGGCTCAGCATACCGATAGCGGCTACACCTTC.

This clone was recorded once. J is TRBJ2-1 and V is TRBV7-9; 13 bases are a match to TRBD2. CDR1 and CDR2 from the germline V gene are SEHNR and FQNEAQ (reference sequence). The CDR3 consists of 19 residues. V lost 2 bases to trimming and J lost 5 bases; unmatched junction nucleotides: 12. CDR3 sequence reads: CASSLYGTSGARGHNEQFF. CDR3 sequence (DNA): TGTGCCAGCAGCTTATACGGGACTAGCGGGGCCAGGGGGCACAATGAGCAGTTCTTC.

The CDR3 loop is CASSQRQGIQYF. The DNA for the CDR3 is TGTGCCAGCAGTCAAAGACAGGGGATCCAGTACTTC. The chain couples TRBV2 to TRBJ2-7; 8 bases are a match to TRBD1. Germline loops: CDR1 SNHLY, CDR2 FYNNEI. V lost 5 bases to trimming and J lost 10 bases; unmatched junction nucleotides: 7. The CDR3 is 12 residues long.

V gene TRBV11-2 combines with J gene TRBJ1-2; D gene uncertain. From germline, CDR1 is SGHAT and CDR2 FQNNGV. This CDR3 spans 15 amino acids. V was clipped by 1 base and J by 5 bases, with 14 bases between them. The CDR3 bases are TGTGCCAGCAGCTTAGTTGGGCAGGAAGATTATGGCTACACCTTC. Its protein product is CASSLVGQEDYGYTF.

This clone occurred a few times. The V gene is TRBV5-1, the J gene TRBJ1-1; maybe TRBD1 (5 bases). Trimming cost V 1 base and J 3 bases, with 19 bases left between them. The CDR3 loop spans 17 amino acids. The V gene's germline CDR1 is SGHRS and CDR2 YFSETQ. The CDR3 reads CASSLPSGGIRDTEAFF. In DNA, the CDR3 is TGCGCCAGCAGCTTGCCGTCCGGGGGGATAAGAGACACTGAAGCTTTCTTT. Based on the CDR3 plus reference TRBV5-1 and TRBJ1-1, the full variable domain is KAGVTQTPRYLIKTRGQQVTLSCSPISGHRSVSWYQQTPGQGLQFLFEYFSETQRNKGNFPGRFSGRQFSNSRSEMNVSTLELGDSALYLCASSLPSGGIRDTEAFFGQGTRLTVV.

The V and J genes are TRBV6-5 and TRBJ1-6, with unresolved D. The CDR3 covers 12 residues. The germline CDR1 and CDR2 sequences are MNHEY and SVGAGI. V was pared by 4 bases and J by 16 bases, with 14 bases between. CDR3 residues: CASSSRFGILHF. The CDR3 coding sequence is TGTGCCAGCAGTTCTAGGTTCGGAATTCTCCACTTT.

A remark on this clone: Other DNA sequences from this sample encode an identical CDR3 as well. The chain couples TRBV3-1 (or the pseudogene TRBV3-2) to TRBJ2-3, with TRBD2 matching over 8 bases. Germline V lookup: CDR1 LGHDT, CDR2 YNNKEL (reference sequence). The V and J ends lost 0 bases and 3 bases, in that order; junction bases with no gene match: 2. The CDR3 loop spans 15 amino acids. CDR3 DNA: TGTGCCAGCAGCCAAGATTCGGGGGGGACAGATACGCAGTATTTT. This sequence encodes CASSQDSGGTDTQYF.

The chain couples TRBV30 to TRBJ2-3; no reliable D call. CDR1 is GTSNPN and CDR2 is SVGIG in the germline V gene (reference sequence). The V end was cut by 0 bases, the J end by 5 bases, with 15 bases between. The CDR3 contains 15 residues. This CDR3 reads CAWSVLTPNGDTQYF. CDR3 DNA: TGTGCCTGGAGTGTACTCACCCCGAATGGAGATACGCAGTATTTT.

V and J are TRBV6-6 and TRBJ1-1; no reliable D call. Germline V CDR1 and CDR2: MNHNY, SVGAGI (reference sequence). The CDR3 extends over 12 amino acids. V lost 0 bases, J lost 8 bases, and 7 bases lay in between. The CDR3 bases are TGTGCCAGCAGTTACTCGAGCCGGGAAGCTTTCTTT. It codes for CASSYSSREAFF.

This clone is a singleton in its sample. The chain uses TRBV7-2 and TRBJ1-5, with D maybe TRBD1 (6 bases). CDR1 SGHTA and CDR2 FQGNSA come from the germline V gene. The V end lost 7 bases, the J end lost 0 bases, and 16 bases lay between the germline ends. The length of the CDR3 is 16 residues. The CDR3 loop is CASTYGTHYSNQPQHF. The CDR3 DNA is TGTGCCAGCACCTACGGGACACACTATAGCAATCAGCCCCAGCATTTT.

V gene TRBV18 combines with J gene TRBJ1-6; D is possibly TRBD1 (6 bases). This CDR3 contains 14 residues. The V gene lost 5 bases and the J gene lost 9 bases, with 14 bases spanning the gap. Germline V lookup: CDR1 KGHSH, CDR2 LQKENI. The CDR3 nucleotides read TGTGCCAGCTCAGGACAGTTGGGGCGTTCACCCCTCCACTTT. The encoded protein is CASSGQLGRSPLHF.

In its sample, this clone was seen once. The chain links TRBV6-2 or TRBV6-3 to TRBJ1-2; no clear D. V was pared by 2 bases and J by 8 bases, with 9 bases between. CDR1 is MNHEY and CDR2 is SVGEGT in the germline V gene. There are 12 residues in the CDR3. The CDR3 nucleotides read TGTGCCAGCAGTTACCAAAACGGGGGCTACACCTTC. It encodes CASSYQNGGYTF.

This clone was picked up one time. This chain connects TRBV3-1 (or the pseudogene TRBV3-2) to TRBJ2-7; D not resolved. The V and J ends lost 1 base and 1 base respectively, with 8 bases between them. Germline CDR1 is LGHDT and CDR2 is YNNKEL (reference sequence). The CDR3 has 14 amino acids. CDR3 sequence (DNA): TGTGCCAGCAGCCAAGGGCGGAATTCCTACGAGCAGTACTTC. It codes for CASSQGRNSYEQYF.

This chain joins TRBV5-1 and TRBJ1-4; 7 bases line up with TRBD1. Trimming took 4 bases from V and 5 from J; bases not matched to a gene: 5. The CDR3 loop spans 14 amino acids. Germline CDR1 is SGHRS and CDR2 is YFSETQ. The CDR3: CASSPRGVNEKLFF. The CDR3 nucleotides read TGCGCCAGCAGCCCCAGGGGGGTGAATGAAAAACTGTTTTTT.

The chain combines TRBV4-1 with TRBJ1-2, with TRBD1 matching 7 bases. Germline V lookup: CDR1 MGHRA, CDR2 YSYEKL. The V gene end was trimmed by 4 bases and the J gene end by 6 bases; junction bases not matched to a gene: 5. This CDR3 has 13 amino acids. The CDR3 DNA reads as TGCGCCAGCAGCCGACAGGGAAAAGATGGCTACACCTTC. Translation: CASSRQGKDGYTF.

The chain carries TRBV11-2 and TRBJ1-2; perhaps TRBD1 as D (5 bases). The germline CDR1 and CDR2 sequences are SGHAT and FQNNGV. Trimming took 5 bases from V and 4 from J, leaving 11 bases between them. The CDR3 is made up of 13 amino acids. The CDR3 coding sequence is TGTGCCAGCAGCGATCCGACAGTCTATGGCTACACCTTC. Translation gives CASSDPTVYGYTF.